These 5 T cell receptor beta chains were sequenced from one sample in a study of cytomegalovirus exposure and HLA in healthy donors. The PCR was carried out with 60 Vbeta primers and 13 Jbeta primers. Libraries were prepared by immunoSEQ multiplex PCR; TCRdb keeps only in-frame clonotypes and omits some of them. This sample has under 200,000 clones, with approximately 62% found just once. The sequenced material came from PBMCs. All receptors derive from a man between 45 and 60 years old in good health and CMV-seronegative.

The chain has TRBV7-3 and TRBJ2-2, with D maybe TRBD1 (5 bases). Trimming took off 5 bases at V and 1 base at J, with 8 bases between the two ends. The CDR3 runs 14 residues. Germline CDR1 is SGHTA and CDR2 is FQGTGA. CDR3 in DNA: TGTGCCAGCAGCCGTCAGGGGAACACCGGGGAGCTGTTTTTT. Its protein is CASSRQGNTGELFF.

CDR3 sequence (DNA): TGTGCCAGTAGTATAAGCAGGGATAGTACTGAAGCTTTCTTT. This codes for CASSISRDSTEAFF. The V call is TRBV19, the J call TRBJ1-1, with a possible D match to TRBD1 (5 bases). This CDR3 has 14 residues. Germline-derived CDR1 and CDR2 are LNHDA and SQIVND (reference sequence). V gave up 2 bases and J gave up 5 bases, with 12 bases separating them.

The V gene is TRBV7-9, the J gene TRBJ1-3, with TRBD1 matching 8 bases. Trimming cost V 5 bases and J 2 bases; bases outside gene matches: 2. Germline V gene data show CDR1 as SEHNR and CDR2 as FQNEAQ (reference sequence). The CDR3 is 14 residues long. The CDR3 region has the DNA TGTGCCAGCAGCCAGACAGGGGCTGGAAACACCATATATTTT. It specifies CASSQTGAGNTIYF.

CDR3: CASSYLGGNGYTF. The CDR3 DNA is TGTGCCAGCAGTTACTTAGGAGGGAATGGCTACACCTTC. J is TRBJ1-2 and V is TRBV6-6; the D is unclear. This CDR3 region has 13 residues. The germline gives CDR1 MNHNY, CDR2 SVGAGI (reference sequence). V lost 1 base and J lost 6, with 9 bases in between.

This clone was picked up a small number of times. The V gene is TRBV27, the J gene TRBJ1-2; 7 bases are shared with TRBD1. Germline V gene lookup returns CDR1 MNHEY and CDR2 SMNVEV (reference sequence). The length of the CDR3 is 14 residues. The trim removed 6 bases at V and 4 bases at J, leaving 8 bases unmatched. DNA for the CDR3: TGTGCCAGCAGCCAAACGCAGGGGGGCTATGGCTACACCTTC. The encoded protein is CASSQTQGGYGYTF.